The next 23 T cell receptor beta chains were all read from a single sample in a study of OX40 agonist ivuxolimab in advanced cancers. Only in-frame clones appear in the TCRdb table, and some are missing; sequencing was by immunoSEQ multiplex PCR. The sample shows approximately 90,000 clones, around nine tenths of them seen only once. Sequences were derived from CD4+ or CD8+ T cells sorted from blood, sampled in a trial of the OX40 agonist ivuxolimab. The receptors originated from an adult with an advanced solid tumor such as melanoma, head and neck, liver or kidney cancer.

The V and J genes are TRBV6-5 and TRBJ1-2; D might be TRBD1 (5 bases). This CDR3 is built from 14 residues. Germline V gene lookup returns CDR1 MNHEY and CDR2 SVGAGI. V lost 2 bases and J 4 bases, leaving 11 bases between the germline ends. The CDR3 nucleotides are TGTGCCAGCAGTTACGCCGGGGCAAGCTATGGCTACACCTTC. The encoded protein is CASSYAGASYGYTF.

The table lists this clone with a few counts. The chain carries TRBV2 and TRBJ2-7; 11 bases line up with TRBD2. CDR1 is SNHLY, CDR2 FYNNEI, per germline. After removal of 6 bases from V and 4 bases from J, the junction contained 5 bases not matched to a gene. This CDR3 has 14 residues. This CDR3 reads CASRAGLAAYEQYF. In nucleotides, the CDR3 is TGTGCCAGCAGAGCGGGACTAGCGGCGTACGAGCAGTACTTC.

Notes on this clone: Relative to the germline gene, one junction end is altered; a read error may explain this. V gene TRBV5-1 combines with J gene TRBJ1-5; TRBD1 agrees at 8 bases. The CDR3 spans 14 residues. CDR1 and CDR2 from the germline V gene are SGHRS and YFSETQ. The CDR3 bases are TGCACCAGCAGCTCTGAACAGGGGGGGCAGCCCCAGCATTTT. Its translation: CTSSSEQGGQPQHF.

The V gene is TRBV10-3, the J gene TRBJ1-6; 9 bases align to TRBD1. This CDR3 is built from 14 residues. Germline V gene lookup returns CDR1 ENHRY and CDR2 SYGVKD. J gave up 8 bases and V 5 bases, and 4 bases lay outside the gene matches. CDR3 sequence: CAISRQGGDSPLHF. The CDR3 region has the DNA TGTGCCATCAGTAGACAGGGGGGGGATTCACCCCTCCACTTT.

The chain has TRBV19 and TRBJ1-1, with D perhaps matching TRBD1 (5 bases). This CDR3 spans 14 amino acids. Germline CDR1 and CDR2: LNHDA and SQIVND (reference sequence). V gave up 2 bases and J gave up 7 bases, with 14 bases separating them. The CDR3 sequence: CASSILNTRVEAFF. The CDR3 nucleotides read TGTGCCAGTAGTATACTTAACACCAGGGTTGAAGCTTTCTTT.

V is TRBV6-6 and J is TRBJ1-3; no definite D call. Trimming took 2 bases from V and 4 from J, leaving 12 bases between them. CDR3 length equals 15 residues. Per the germline V gene, CDR1 is MNHNY and CDR2 is SVGAGI (reference sequence). The CDR3 nucleotides read TGTGCCAGCAGTTACGACAATCCCGGGGGAAACACCATATATTTT. Translated, it gives CASSYDNPGGNTIYF.

The chain employs TRBV5-4 and TRBJ2-7; D perhaps matches TRBD1 (8 bases). Per the germline V gene, CDR1 is SGHNT and CDR2 is YYREEE (reference sequence). The V end was cut by 5 bases, the J end by 3 bases, with 21 bases between. The CDR3 is 16 amino acids. CDR3 in DNA: TGTGCCAGCAGTGCCCGACAGGGGAGGGTTCTCTACGAGCAGTACTTC. It yields the protein CASSARQGRVLYEQYF.

This clone turned up a few times. This chain joins TRBV5-1 and TRBJ1-5; 7 nucleotides match TRBD1. CDR1 is SGHRS, CDR2 YFSETQ, per germline. The junction had 13 bases not matched to a gene; V was cut back by 4 bases and J by 0 bases. The CDR3 contains 18 residues. The CDR3 region has the DNA TGCGCCAGCAGCCGGCTCAGAACAGGGGCCTATAGCAATCAGCCCCAGCATTTT. Its protein product is CASSRLRTGAYSNQPQHF. Drawing the rest from reference TRBV5-1 and TRBJ1-5, the complete variable domain is KAGVTQTPRYLIKTRGQQVTLSCSPISGHRSVSWYQQTPGQGLQFLFEYFSETQRNKGNFPGRFSGRQFSNSRSEMNVSTLELGDSALYLCASSRLRTGAYSNQPQHFGDGTRLSIL.

The chain uses TRBV5-8 and TRBJ2-7, with 10 bases identical to TRBD1. Looked up from germline, CDR1 is SGHTS and CDR2 is YDEGEE. This CDR3 has 15 residues. V lost 4 bases, J lost 0 bases, and 4 bases stayed unmatched. CDR3 residues: CASSKGQGSSYEQYF. DNA of the CDR3: TGTGCCAGCAGCAAGGGACAGGGGAGCTCCTACGAGCAGTACTTC.

The rearrangement uses TRBV7-2 and TRBJ2-1; D might be TRBD1 or TRBD2, each matching 6 bases. Germline values: CDR1 SGHTA, CDR2 FQGNSA. Trimming removed 1 base from V and 4 bases from J, with 17 bases in between. The CDR3 runs 17 residues. This chain's CDR3 is CASSLGRVGGEYNEQFF. The CDR3 coding sequence is TGTGCCAGCAGCTTAGGCCGGGTGGGGGGCGAATACAATGAGCAGTTCTTC.

The rearrangement uses TRBV6-5 and TRBJ2-1, with a tentative D call TRBD2 (5 bases). This CDR3 has 15 residues. CDR1 is MNHEY and CDR2 is SVGAGI in the germline V gene. Trimming took 8 bases from V and 1 from J, leaving 15 bases between them. DNA of the CDR3: TGTGCCAGCGCTCAGGACTCACCTTCCTACAATGAGCAGTTCTTC. Its translation is CASAQDSPSYNEQFF.

The chain recombines TRBV7-9 with TRBJ1-2; 9 bases align to TRBD1. Germline assignment: CDR1 SEHNR and CDR2 FQNEAQ (reference sequence). CDR3 length: 16 residues. Trimming at V came to 5 bases and at J to 0 bases, leaving 7 bases not matched to a gene. CDR3 sequence: CASSRTGAQANYGYTF. In DNA, the CDR3 is TGTGCCAGCAGCAGGACAGGGGCGCAAGCTAACTATGGCTACACCTTC.

A word on this clone: The CDR3 does not close with the conserved phenylalanine or tryptophan, likely indicating a read error. The V and J genes are TRBV2 and TRBJ2-7, with unresolved D. Germline V gene sequence: CDR1 SNHLY, CDR2 FYNNEI. V shed 9 bases and J shed 1 base, with 4 bases lying between them. The CDR3 consists of 10 residues. The CDR3 here is CASASYEQYL. CDR3 in DNA: TGTGCCAGTGCTTCCTACGAGCAGTACCTC.

V is TRBV18 and J is TRBJ2-3; perhaps TRBD2 as D (7 bases). CDR3 length equals 17 residues. Germline-derived CDR1 and CDR2 are KGHSH and LQKENI. The V and J ends lost 2 bases and 2 bases respectively, with 17 bases between them. The CDR3 DNA follows: TGTGCCAGCTCACCATCCGGAGGGGGGGCCTCCACAGATACGCAGTATTTT. Encoded protein: CASSPSGGGASTDTQYF.

This chain joins TRBV6-5 and TRBJ2-2; TRBD2 agrees at 9 bases. The CDR3 contains 15 residues. The V segment lost 1 base and the J segment 4 bases; nucleotides outside the gene matches: 1. Germline loops: CDR1 MNHEY, CDR2 SVGAGI. The CDR3 is CASSYLGLATGELFF. CDR3 in DNA: TGTGCCAGCAGTTACTTGGGACTAGCCACCGGGGAGCTGTTTTTT.

This clone was detected only a few times. CDR3 nucleotide sequence: TGTGCCAGCAGCTTGGCCACAGGGGGAAGTCAGCCCCAGCATTTT. It encodes CASSLATGGSQPQHF. This chain connects TRBV5-6 to TRBJ1-5, with TRBD1 identical over 8 bases. The ends lost 0 bases at V and 6 bases at J; junction bases unmatched: 5. From germline, CDR1 is SGHDT and CDR2 YYEEEE. This CDR3 has 15 residues.

The rearrangement uses TRBV5-1 and TRBJ1-1, with 7 positions matching TRBD1. Trimming at V came to 6 bases and at J to 1 base, leaving 9 bases not matched to a gene. Germline V gene sequence: CDR1 SGHRS, CDR2 YFSETQ. The CDR3 sequence is 15 residues long. CDR3 residues: CASTSRGPKNTEAFF. The CDR3 DNA follows: TGCGCCAGCACCTCTAGGGGGCCCAAGAACACTGAAGCTTTCTTT.

The genes are TRBV19 and TRBJ1-4; D is unclear. Germline V gene lookup returns CDR1 LNHDA and CDR2 SQIVND (reference sequence). V lost 3 bases and J lost 3, with 8 bases in between. CDR3 length: 14 amino acids. The CDR3 DNA follows: TGTGCCAGTAGTATTCACGGACCTAATGAAAAACTGTTTTTT. It encodes CASSIHGPNEKLFF.

The sample holds one count of this clone. This chain connects TRBV14 to TRBJ2-7; D not resolved. Germline loops: CDR1 SGHDN, CDR2 FVKESK. V was shortened by 6 bases and J by 6 bases, with 12 bases between the two germline ends. The CDR3 length is 12 residues. CDR3 amino acids: CASSLYGLEQYF. In nucleotides, the CDR3 is TGTGCCAGCAGTCTATACGGGCTCGAGCAGTACTTC.

The rearrangement joins TRBV13 to TRBJ2-7, with TRBD2 matching 8 bases. This CDR3 has 18 residues. The germline V gene encodes CDR1 PRHDT and CDR2 FYEKMQ (reference sequence). V shed 1 base and J 0 bases; nucleotides not matched to a gene: 11. In DNA, the CDR3 is TGTGCCAGCAGCTTAGCGGCGGGGGGCCGAGGGGCCTCCTACGAGCAGTACTTC. It codes for CASSLAAGGRGASYEQYF.

V is TRBV6-5 and J is TRBJ1-4, with D possibly TRBD1 on 5 matching bases. V shed 0 bases and J shed 5 bases, with 10 bases lying between them. The CDR3 extends over 15 amino acids. Germline CDR1 is MNHEY and CDR2 is SVGAGI. The CDR3 reads CASSYSGGTNEKLFF. As DNA, the CDR3 is TGTGCCAGCAGTTACTCGGGCGGGACGAATGAAAAACTGTTTTTT.

The rearrangement links TRBV5-4 to TRBJ2-5; D is undetermined. The DNA end is a closer match to TRBJ2-7, so the J assignment may be wrong. The germline CDR1 and CDR2 sequences are SGHNT and YYREEE (reference sequence). The CDR3 is made up of 14 amino acids. CDR3 DNA sequence: TGTGCCAGCAGCTTGGACCACGAATCCTACGAGCAGTACTTC. Translation: CASSLDHESYEQYF.

J is TRBJ1-5 and V is TRBV6-6, with 8 bases that match TRBD1. The CDR3 spans 14 residues. Germline V CDR1 and CDR2: MNHNY, SVGAGI (reference sequence). V gave up 5 bases and J gave up 6 bases; unmatched junction bases: 6. CDR3: CASSRTGGAQPQHF. The CDR3 nucleotides read TGTGCCAGCAGTCGAACAGGGGGGGCTCAGCCCCAGCATTTT.